The following is a T cell receptor (beta chain) sequence with its context. This CDR3 spans 12 amino acids. Germline V gene sequence: CDR1 SQVTM, CDR2 ANQGSEA. Trimming removed 7 bases from V and 2 bases from J; junction bases left unmatched: 4. These data are taken from a study of T cells in tumors after PD-1 blockade. This table comes from immunoSEQ multiplex PCR, and its TCRdb copy is limited to in-frame clones, with some not included. The table shows 35,000 or so clones, with about three quarters occurring only once. The TCR comes from a human donor with basal cell carcinoma. The sample consisted of PBMCs, taken before anti-PD-1 treatment. V usage is TRBV29-1 and J usage is TRBJ1-2; 7 nucleotides align to TRBD1. CDR3 DNA: TGCAGCGCCTCGACAGGGAACTATGGCTACACCTTC. Encoded protein: CSASTGNYGYTF.